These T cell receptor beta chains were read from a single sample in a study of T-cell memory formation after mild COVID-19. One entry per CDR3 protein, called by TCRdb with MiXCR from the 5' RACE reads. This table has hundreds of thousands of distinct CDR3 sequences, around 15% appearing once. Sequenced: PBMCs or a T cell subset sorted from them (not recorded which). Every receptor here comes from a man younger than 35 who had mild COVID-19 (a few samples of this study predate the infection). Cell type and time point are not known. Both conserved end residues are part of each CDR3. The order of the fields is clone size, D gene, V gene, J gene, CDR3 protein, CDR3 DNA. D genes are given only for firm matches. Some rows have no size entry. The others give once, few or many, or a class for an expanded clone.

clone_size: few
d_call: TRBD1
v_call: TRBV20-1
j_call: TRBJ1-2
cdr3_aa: CSATTPGQHNYGYTF
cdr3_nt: TGCAGTGCTACAACGCCGGGACAGCATAACTATGGCTACACCTTC

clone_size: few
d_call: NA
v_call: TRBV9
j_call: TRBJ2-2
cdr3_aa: CASSVDRISTGELFF
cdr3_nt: TGTGCCAGCAGCGTAGATAGGATTAGCACCGGGGAGCTGTTTTTT

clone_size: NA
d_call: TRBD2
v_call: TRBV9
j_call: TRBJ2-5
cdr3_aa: CDSSVSGGGKTQYF
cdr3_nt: TGTGACAGCAGCGTGAGCGGGGGGGGGAAGACCCAGTACTTC

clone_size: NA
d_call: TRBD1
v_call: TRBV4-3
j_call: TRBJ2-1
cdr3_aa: CASSQVYRGRNEQFF
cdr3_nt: TGCGCCAGCAGCCAAGTTTACAGGGGGCGGAATGAGCAGTTCTTC

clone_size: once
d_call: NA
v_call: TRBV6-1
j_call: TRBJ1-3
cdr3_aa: CASTVSSGNTIYF
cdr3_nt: TGTGCCAGTACAGTCAGCTCTGGAAACACCATATATTTT

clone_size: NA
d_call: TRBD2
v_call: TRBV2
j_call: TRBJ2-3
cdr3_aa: CASSPSGSPPTDTQYF
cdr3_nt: TGTGCCAGCAGTCCCAGCGGGAGCCCCCCTACAGATACGCAGTATTTT

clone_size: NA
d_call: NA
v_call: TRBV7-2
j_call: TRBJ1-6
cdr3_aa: CASSLERGGGSPLHF
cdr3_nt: TGTGCCAGCAGCTTAGAGCGGGGGGGAGGGTCACCCCTCCACTTT

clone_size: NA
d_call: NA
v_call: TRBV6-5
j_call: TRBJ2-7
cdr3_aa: CASSYSTALYEQYF
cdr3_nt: TGTGCCAGCAGTTACTCGACTGCACTCTACGAGCAGTACTTC

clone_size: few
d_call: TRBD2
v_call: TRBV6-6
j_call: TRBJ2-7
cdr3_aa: CASSYSSSSGAYEQYF
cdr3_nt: TGTGCCAGCAGTTACTCGAGTTCTAGCGGGGCCTACGAGCAGTACTTC

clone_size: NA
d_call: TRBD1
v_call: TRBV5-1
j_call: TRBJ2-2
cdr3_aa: CASSLSTGDPGELFF
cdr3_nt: TGCGCCAGCAGCTTGAGCACAGGGGATCCCGGGGAGCTGTTTTTT

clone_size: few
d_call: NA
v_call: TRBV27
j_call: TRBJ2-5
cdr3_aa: CASSPPRGRGETQYF
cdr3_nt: TGTGCCAGCAGTCCCCCGCGGGGACGTGGCGAGACCCAGTACTTC

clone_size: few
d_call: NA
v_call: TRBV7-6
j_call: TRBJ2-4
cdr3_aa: CASSLAWGLGDIQYF
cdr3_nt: TGTGCCAGCAGCTTAGCCTGGGGGCTGGGGGACATTCAGTACTTC

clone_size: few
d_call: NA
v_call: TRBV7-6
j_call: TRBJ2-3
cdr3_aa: CASSSILSDTQYF
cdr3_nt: TGTGCCAGCAGCTCCATTTTGTCAGATACGCAGTATTTT

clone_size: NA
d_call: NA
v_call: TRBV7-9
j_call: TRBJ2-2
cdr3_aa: CASSQDQSRGTGELFF
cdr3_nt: TGTGCCAGCAGCCAGGACCAAAGTCGGGGGACCGGGGAGCTGTTTTTT

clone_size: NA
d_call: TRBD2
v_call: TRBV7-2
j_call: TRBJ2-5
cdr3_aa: CASSSPRGEGTQYF
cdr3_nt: TGTGCCAGCAGCTCCCCCCGTGGGGAGGGGACCCAGTACTTC

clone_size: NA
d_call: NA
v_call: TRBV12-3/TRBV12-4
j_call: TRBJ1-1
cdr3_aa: CASIVGMNTEAFF
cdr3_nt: TGTGCCAGCATTGTCGGGATGAACACTGAAGCTTTCTTT

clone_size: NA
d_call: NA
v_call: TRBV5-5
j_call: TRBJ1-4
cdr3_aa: CASSPTSGLYEKLFF
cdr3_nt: TGTGCCAGCAGCCCTACTTCCGGCCTCTATGAAAAACTGTTTTTT

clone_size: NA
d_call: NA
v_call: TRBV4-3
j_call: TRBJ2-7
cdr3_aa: CASSQALSGEQYF
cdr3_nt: TGCGCCAGCAGCCAAGCGCTCAGTGGCGAGCAGTACTTC

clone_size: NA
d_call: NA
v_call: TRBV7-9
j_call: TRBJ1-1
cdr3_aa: CASSFEGKNTEAFF
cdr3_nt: TGTGCCAGCAGCTTTGAAGGAAAGAACACTGAAGCTTTCTTT

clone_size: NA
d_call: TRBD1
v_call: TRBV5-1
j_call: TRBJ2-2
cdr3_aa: CASSFRDSRNTGELFF
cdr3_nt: TGCGCCAGCAGCTTCCGGGACAGTAGGAACACCGGGGAGCTGTTTTTT